These T cell receptor beta chains were read from a single sample in a study of cytomegalovirus exposure and HLA in healthy donors. Clones were read by immunoSEQ multiplex PCR, and TCRdb kept only the in-frame ones, dropping some. The table includes around 56,000 clones, roughly 89% detected once. The sequenced sample consisted of PBMCs. These receptors were obtained from a young woman in good health and CMV-seronegative. CDR3s include the opening cysteine and the closing phenylalanine or tryptophan. A D gene is named only where the DNA matches it firmly. Clone size is not always given. Where it is, it says once, few, many or a class for expanded clones.

CDR3nt,CDR3aa,j_gene,d_gene,abundance,v_gene
TGTGCCAGCAGTTTAGGGGGGGTTAGCAATCAGCCCCAGCATTTT,CASSLGGVSNQPQHF,TRBJ1-5,NA,NA,TRBV28
TGTGCCAGCAGCTCCTCACAGGGGAGGAACTATGGCTACACCTTC,CASSSSQGRNYGYTF,TRBJ1-2,TRBD1,once,TRBV5-8
TGTGCCAGCAGCTTTGATAACCCGTACGGGGTTGACACCGGGGAGCTGTTTTTT,CASSFDNPYGVDTGELFF,TRBJ2-2,NA,NA,TRBV11-3
TGTGCCAGCAGTTCGTCAGGGGTTGGTCAGCCCCAGCATTTT,CASSSSGVGQPQHF,TRBJ1-5,NA,few,TRBV27
TGTGCCAGCAGGACTCAGACAGGGGAGTTGGGCTACACCTTC,CASRTQTGELGYTF,TRBJ1-2,TRBD1,once,TRBV28
TGCGCCAGCAATCCAGGGCCCAACTATGGCTACACCTTC,CASNPGPNYGYTF,TRBJ1-2,NA,NA,TRBV5-1
TGTGCCAGCAACCGGGGCAATCAGCCCCAGCATTTT,CASNRGNQPQHF,TRBJ1-5,NA,once,TRBV28
TGTGCCATCAGAAGACTAGCGGACGACAATGAGCAGTTCTTC,CAIRRLADDNEQFF,TRBJ2-1,TRBD2,NA,TRBV10-3
TGCGCCAGCAGCCAAGGAACGTGGGGGGGGCAGTTAATGTCCTCTGAGCAGTTCTTC,CASSQGTWGGQLMSSEQFF,TRBJ2-1,NA,NA,TRBV4-1
TGTGCCTGGAGCCAAAAACTAGCGGGGGGTTTCAATGAGCAGTTCTTC,CAWSQKLAGGFNEQFF,TRBJ2-1,TRBD2,NA,TRBV30
TGTGCCAGCAGTTACTACCGGGGACAGGGGGTGAATGGCTACACCTTC,CASSYYRGQGVNGYTF,TRBJ1-2,TRBD1,NA,TRBV6-5
TGTGCCAGCAGCTTAGTAGCGGGGGGCAACTACGAGCAGTACTTC,CASSLVAGGNYEQYF,TRBJ2-7,TRBD2,NA,TRBV7-9
TGTGCCAGTAGTAGGGGGACAGGGTACGAGCAGTACTTC,CASSRGTGYEQYF,TRBJ2-7,TRBD1,NA,TRBV19
TGCGCCAGCACCACGGACATTGGCTACGAGCAGTACTTC,CASTTDIGYEQYF,TRBJ2-7,NA,NA,TRBV5-1
TGTGCCACCAGCCTCCTAGCGTACAGCCAAGAGACCCAGTACTTC,CATSLLAYSQETQYF,TRBJ2-5,NA,NA,TRBV15
TGTGCCAGCCACAGGGGGGGAACCCAAGAGACCCAGTACTTC,CASHRGGTQETQYF,TRBJ2-5,NA,NA,TRBV7-9
TGTGCCAGCAGCTTAGTGCGGGTGGGGTCTGAAAAACTGTTTTTT,CASSLVRVGSEKLFF,TRBJ1-4,NA,once,TRBV7-8
TGTGCCAGCAGCGTCAAGGGGACAGGGTACTACGAGCAGTACTTC,CASSVKGTGYYEQYF,TRBJ2-7,TRBD1,NA,TRBV9
TGCGCCAGCAGCCAAACTGGACTAGCGATGGACAATGAGCAGTTCTTC,CASSQTGLAMDNEQFF,TRBJ2-1,TRBD2,NA,TRBV4-1
TGTGCCAGCAGCCACGACAGTAGCAATCAGCCCCAGCATTTT,CASSHDSSNQPQHF,TRBJ1-5,NA,few,TRBV7-9
TGTGCCAGTCAGCACAGTTTGAATCAGCCCCAGCATTTT,CASQHSLNQPQHF,TRBJ1-5,NA,NA,TRBV19
TGTGCCAGCAGCTTAGGACAGGGGGCTACCGGGGAGCTGTTTTTT,CASSLGQGATGELFF,TRBJ2-2,TRBD1,NA,TRBV11-3
TGTGCCAGCTCACGAGGGCCCGGGGAGCTGTTTTTT,CASSRGPGELFF,TRBJ2-2,NA,NA,TRBV18
TGCAGCGTTGATCTAGCGGGGTTCAATGAGCAGTTCTTC,CSVDLAGFNEQFF,TRBJ2-1,TRBD2,NA,TRBV29-1
TGCGCCAGCAGCTCAGGACTAGAGTCCAATGAGCAGTTCTTC,CASSSGLESNEQFF,TRBJ2-1,TRBD2,NA,TRBV5-1
TGTGCCAGCAGTGATGGGGGGGCAAGATCCGGCTACACCTTC,CASSDGGARSGYTF,TRBJ1-2,NA,NA,TRBV6-4
TGTGCCAGCTCACCGGGCAGATACGAGCAGTACTTC,CASSPGRYEQYF,TRBJ2-7,NA,few,TRBV18
TGCGCCAGCAGCGCTCAGGGGTTCTCTCGTGGGAACACTGAAGCTTTCTTT,CASSAQGFSRGNTEAFF,TRBJ1-1,NA,NA,TRBV5-1
TGTGCCAGTAGTTTGCAGGGCGAAGGCACTGAAGCTTTCTTT,CASSLQGEGTEAFF,TRBJ1-1,NA,once,TRBV19
TGTGCCAGCAGCCAAGAGGGCGCGTCCCCTAATGAAAAACTGTTTTTT,CASSQEGASPNEKLFF,TRBJ1-4,NA,NA,TRBV4-2
TGTGCCACCAGGGGGGAGGCGAACACCGGGGAGCTGTTTTTT,CATRGEANTGELFF,TRBJ2-2,NA,NA,TRBV2
TGTGCCAGCAGCTTGGAACAGGGTTACGAGCAGTACTTC,CASSLEQGYEQYF,TRBJ2-7,NA,once,TRBV5-5
TGTGCCAGCAGCTCTTATTATGGCTACACCTTC,CASSSYYGYTF,TRBJ1-2,NA,NA,TRBV11-2
TGTGCCAGCAGCCCTAGAGGATCCGATAGCAATCAGCCCCAGCATTTT,CASSPRGSDSNQPQHF,TRBJ1-5,NA,NA,TRBV6-6
TGTGCCTGGAGTGTACTCTTCTATGGCTACACCTTC,CAWSVLFYGYTF,TRBJ1-2,NA,NA,TRBV30
TGTGCCAGCAGCTTAATCGGGATTACGAGGGAAGAGACCCAGTACTTC,CASSLIGITREETQYF,TRBJ2-5,NA,NA,TRBV7-2
TGTGCCATCAACAGGGCCGAGGGTGGGGAGACCCAGTACTTC,CAINRAEGGETQYF,TRBJ2-5,NA,once,TRBV6-1
TGTGCCAGCAGCTTAGATCCCCTCTCCTACGAGCAGTACTTC,CASSLDPLSYEQYF,TRBJ2-7,NA,NA,TRBV11-2
TGTGCCAGCAGCAAAGCGCGGGAGGGCCTGCTCGATGAGCAGTTCTTC,CASSKAREGLLDEQFF,TRBJ2-1,NA,NA,TRBV21-1
TGTGCCATCAGTGCCGAGGGTGAAGCTTTCTTT,CAISAEGEAFF,TRBJ1-1,NA,NA,TRBV10-3
TGCGCCAGCAGCGTAACAGGGGAACGGGTTGCTTTCTTT,CASSVTGERVAFF,TRBJ1-1,TRBD1,NA,TRBV5-1
TGTGCCAGCAGCTTACAGGGGACCGGGGAGCTGTTTTTT,CASSLQGTGELFF,TRBJ2-2,NA,NA,TRBV7-9